Listed here are 21 T cell receptor beta chains from one sample, sequenced in a study of T cell responses to AZD1222 COVID-19 vaccine. Here immunoSEQ multiplex PCR was the method, and the copy in TCRdb shows in-frame clones only, minus some. This table holds roughly 150,000 clones, roughly nine tenths found once. The sample consisted of peripheral blood, taken 28 days after the second AZD1222 dose. Every receptor here comes from an adult who received the AZD1222 COVID-19 vaccine.

This clone showed up just a few times. The chain recombines TRBV18 with TRBJ2-2; 9 nucleotides align to TRBD2. Germline values: CDR1 KGHSH, CDR2 LQKENI. The CDR3 has 17 amino acids. Trimming removed 5 bases from V and 6 bases from J; junction bases left unmatched: 13. The CDR3 DNA reads as TGTGCCAGCTCATCCTCTTACATCGGGACTAGCTCCGGGGAGCTGTTTTTT. This codes for CASSSSYIGTSSGELFF.

The chain is built from TRBV11-2 and TRBJ1-3, with TRBD1 identical over 7 bases. This CDR3 is built from 15 residues. Looked up from germline, CDR1 is SGHAT and CDR2 is FQNNGV. Trimming cost V 0 bases and J 4 bases; bases outside gene matches: 3. The CDR3, as DNA: TGTGCCAGCAGCTTAGACAGGGGGTTCGGAAACACCATATATTTT. Translation gives CASSLDRGFGNTIYF.

V usage is TRBV5-1 and J usage is TRBJ2-7, with 8 bases matching TRBD2. The length of the CDR3 is 16 residues. Trimming removed 0 bases from V and 2 bases from J; junction bases left unmatched: 7. Looked up from germline, CDR1 is SGHRS and CDR2 is YFSETQ. CDR3 nucleotide sequence: TGCGCCAGCAGCTTGGGGGCAACTAGCGGACCCTACGAGCAGTACTTC. Encoded protein: CASSLGATSGPYEQYF. Together with reference TRBV5-1 and TRBJ2-7, the CDR3 gives the full variable domain: KAGVTQTPRYLIKTRGQQVTLSCSPISGHRSVSWYQQTPGQGLQFLFEYFSETQRNKGNFPGRFSGRQFSNSRSEMNVSTLELGDSALYLCASSLGATSGPYEQYFGPGTRLTVT.

This clone was observed once. In DNA form, the CDR3 reads TGCGCCAGCAGCTTGCCAAGGAACACTGAAGCTTTCTTT. It translates to CASSLPRNTEAFF. The rearrangement uses TRBV5-1 and TRBJ1-1; D call uncertain. V lost 1 base and J lost 1, with 5 bases in between. This CDR3 spans 13 amino acids. The germline gives CDR1 SGHRS, CDR2 YFSETQ.

J is TRBJ1-6 and V is TRBV18; D might be TRBD1 (6 bases). Per the germline V gene, CDR1 is KGHSH and CDR2 is LQKENI. Trimming cost V 3 bases and J 9 bases, with 15 bases left between them. The CDR3 runs 15 residues. The DNA for the CDR3 is TGTGCCAGCTCACCGAGGACAGTTGAGAGTTCACCCCTCCACTTT. Amino acids: CASSPRTVESSPLHF.

The chain joins TRBV7-9 to TRBJ1-2; 8 positions match TRBD1. In germline, CDR1 is SEHNR, CDR2 FQNEAQ (reference sequence). V was clipped by 1 base and J by 3 bases; unmatched bases: 7. This CDR3 has 16 amino acids. CDR3 amino acids: CASSLVTGGIDYGYTF. CDR3 coding DNA: TGTGCCAGCAGCTTAGTAACAGGGGGGATCGACTATGGCTACACCTTC.

This chain uses TRBV19 with TRBJ2-4; D uncertain. CDR1 and CDR2 from the germline V gene are LNHDA and SQIVND (reference sequence). Trimming removed 6 bases at V and 0 bases at J, with 18 bases between. This CDR3 contains 17 residues. CDR3 sequence: CASRDPSRVLAKNIQYF. The CDR3, as DNA: TGTGCCAGTAGGGATCCGTCCAGAGTTTTAGCCAAAAACATTCAGTACTTC. Full variable domain (missing parts from reference TRBV19 and TRBJ2-4): DGGITQSPKYLFRKEGQNVTLSCEQNLNHDAMYWYRQDPGQGLRLIYYSQIVNDFQKGDIAEGYSVSREKKESFPLTVTSAQKNPTAFYLCASRDPSRVLAKNIQYFGAGTRLSVL.

The chain combines TRBV28 with TRBJ1-1; tentative D call: TRBD1 (6 bases). Germline CDR1 is MDHEN and CDR2 is SYDVKM. Deletions cut 4 bases from V and 2 bases from J, with 14 bases between. This CDR3 has 15 amino acids. Here the CDR3 reads CASSSYGTLNTEAFF. The CDR3 DNA is TGTGCCAGCAGTTCCTACGGGACACTAAACACTGAAGCTTTCTTT.

V and J are TRBV4-3 and TRBJ1-1; D not resolved. Trimming stripped 4 bases from V and 4 bases from J, with 13 bases between. CDR3 length equals 14 residues. Looked up from germline, CDR1 is LGHNA and CDR2 is YSLEER. The CDR3 DNA follows: TGCGCCAGCAGCCTAGGACCGGAGGGCACTGAAGCTTTCTTT. This gives the protein CASSLGPEGTEAFF.

This rearrangement joins TRBV6-5 to TRBJ1-2, with a possible D match to TRBD1 (5 bases). The germline V gene has CDR1 MNHEY and CDR2 SVGAGI. This CDR3 is built from 15 residues. V gave up 4 bases and J gave up 8 bases, with 20 bases separating them. The CDR3 region is CASSLGPLFIDGYTF. For the CDR3, the DNA is TGTGCCAGCAGTTTGGGACCCTTGTTCATTGACGGCTACACCTTC.

J is TRBJ1-1 and V is TRBV12-3 or TRBV12-4; D gene ambiguous. CDR3 length equals 13 residues. V lost 1 base to trimming and J lost 4 bases, with 7 bases between them. The CDR3 DNA sequence: TGTGCCAGCAGTTTAGGGAGTAGCACTGAAGCTTTCTTT. The encoded protein is CASSLGSSTEAFF.

The chain combines TRBV12-3 or TRBV12-4 with TRBJ1-6; no firm D call. V shed 6 bases and J shed 7 bases, with 7 bases lying between them. This CDR3 has 12 residues. In DNA, the CDR3 is TGTGCCAGCAGCCCTCCGAATTCACCCCTCCACTTT. Its translation: CASSPPNSPLHF.

The J gene is TRBJ1-4, the V gene TRBV5-1, with D perhaps TRBD1 (5 bases). The V end lost 1 base, the J end lost 6 bases, and 19 bases lay between the germline ends. The germline CDR1 and CDR2 sequences are SGHRS and YFSETQ. The CDR3 contains 17 residues. CDR3 sequence reads: CASSLLGVLRSDEKLFF. As DNA, the CDR3 is TGCGCCAGCAGCTTGTTAGGGGTCCTTAGGTCGGATGAAAAACTGTTTTTT.

The J gene is TRBJ2-5, the V gene TRBV5-8; 9 bases are a match to TRBD2. This CDR3 is built from 14 residues. Germline V gene lookup returns CDR1 SGHTS and CDR2 YDEGEE. The V segment lost 4 bases and the J segment 5 bases; nucleotides outside the gene matches: 6. The CDR3 region is CASSPGLAGETQYF. The CDR3 DNA reads as TGTGCCAGCAGCCCGGGACTAGCTGGGGAGACCCAGTACTTC.

As concerns this clone: The DNA is omitted, as the CDR3 cannot be located on it reliably, and the CDR3 follows TCRdb's listing. The rearrangement uses TRBV27 and TRBJ1-5. Germline values: CDR1 MNHEY, CDR2 SMNVEV (reference sequence). The CDR3 adds up to 16 amino acids, both ends counted. CDR3 sequence reads: CASSSSGLWGNQPQHF.

This chain links TRBV3-1 (or the pseudogene TRBV3-2) with TRBJ2-4, with a weak D call TRBD1 (5 bases). The germline gives CDR1 LGHDT, CDR2 YNNKEL (reference sequence). There are 18 residues in the CDR3. Trimming left V 0 bases short and J 8 bases short, with 23 bases between. The CDR3: CASSQDSSRVSGIYIQYF. Here the CDR3 DNA reads TGTGCCAGCAGCCAAGATTCTTCCAGGGTTTCTGGGATATACATTCAGTACTTC.

V and J are TRBV6-5 and TRBJ1-2; tentatively, D is TRBD1 (6 bases). The V and J ends lost 6 bases and 1 base respectively, with 12 bases between them. This CDR3 comprises 14 residues. The germline V gene has CDR1 MNHEY and CDR2 SVGAGI. The CDR3 loop reads CASSGQTNNYGYTF. The CDR3 DNA sequence: TGTGCCAGCAGCGGACAGACTAATAACTATGGCTACACCTTC.

The chain employs TRBV7-2 and TRBJ2-3, with 14 bases lining up with TRBD2. Per germline, CDR1 SGHTA and CDR2 FQGNSA. V shed 5 bases and J 3 bases; nucleotides not matched to a gene: 7. The CDR3 has 17 amino acids. This chain's CDR3 is CASSRTRLAGGTDTQYF. CDR3 nucleotide sequence: TGTGCCAGCAGCCGCACCCGACTAGCGGGAGGGACAGATACGCAGTATTTT.

V and J are TRBV2 and TRBJ1-1, with D possibly matching TRBD1 (5 bases). V shed 6 bases and J shed 2 bases, with 10 bases lying between them. This CDR3 spans 13 amino acids. The germline gives CDR1 SNHLY, CDR2 FYNNEI. CDR3 nucleotides: TGTGCCAGCAGGGGGCAGACTAACACTGAAGCTTTCTTT. As protein: CASRGQTNTEAFF.

This clone was detected only a few times. J is TRBJ2-1 and V is TRBV29-1; 15 bases map to TRBD2. The germline gives CDR1 SQVTM, CDR2 ANQGSEA. With V trimmed by 6 bases and J by 9 bases, 6 bases remained unmatched. The CDR3 length is 14 residues. CDR3 residues: CSVIGLAGGTEQFF. In nucleotides, the CDR3 is TGCAGCGTGATCGGACTAGCGGGGGGGACTGAGCAGTTCTTC.

The gene calls are TRBV6-2 or TRBV6-3 and TRBJ2-1; 16 nucleotides agree with TRBD2. CDR3 length equals 16 residues. The germline V gene encodes CDR1 MNHEY and CDR2 SVGEGT. Losses at the gene ends were 6 bases for V and 8 bases for J; bases not matched to a gene: 7. CDR3 sequence (DNA): TGTGCCAGCAGCCCCGGGACTAGCGGGGGGGCCGATGAGCAGTTCTTC. Residues: CASSPGTSGGADEQFF.